The text below deals with one T cell receptor beta chain. Its antigen is not identified. This sample was taken from a study of a mutant IDH1 vaccine in newly diagnosed glioma. Study-wide context: Treated patients, roughly 60% male and roughly 40% female, averaged approximately 40 years of age. Former treatment meant radiotherapy, temozolomide, or both; the majority had gotten both.

Profiling relied on immunoSEQ multiplex PCR, and the TCRdb table lists in-frame clones only, not all of them. This table has under 70,000 clones, approximately 81% appearing once. This CDR3 comprises 16 residues. Germline V CDR1 and CDR2: MNHEY, SVGAGI. The V gene lost 2 bases and the J gene lost 0 bases, with 13 bases spanning the gap. Indicated time point: week 5, during vaccination. A single vaccine dose contained 300 ug of mutant IDH1 20-mer peptide, and topical imiquimod was used with it. The sequence came from a man under 40 with glioma. The material was PBMCs, obtained from a glioma patient whose treatment included an IDH1 peptide vaccine. The chain couples TRBV6-5 to TRBJ1-1; D remains ambiguous. The CDR3 protein is CASSYSFLGMNTEAFF. In DNA form, the CDR3 reads TGTGCCAGCAGTTACAGTTTTCTGGGCATGAACACTGAAGCTTTCTTT.